Shown below are 31 T cell receptor beta chains from a single sample sequenced in a study of human T cells and chemical hapten exposure (dated by TCRdb to the early 2020s). The time point tag for this specimen amounts to: pre-sensitization, week 0. According to the study, the label for this sample's treatment or condition signals: therapeutic diphenylcyclopropenone sensitization with weekly scalp DPC. Libraries were prepared through RACE. Sequencing was carried out with a NextSeq 500. The raw public data were reprocessed by TCRdb itself: fastp quality trimming at Q25, MiXCR clonotype calling, in-frame beta chains only. Duplicate CDR3 protein sequences are folded into a single record with the most common DNA and genes. The table for this sample lists 240,000 or so distinct CDR3 sequences; around 9.3% of them were counted only once. The ten most abundant clones make up approximately 2.2% of the sample.

Here the sequenced sample was whole blood, taken in connection with sensitization to the hapten diphenylcyclopropenone (DPC). The origin of the receptors is a woman between 40 and 50 years old with alopecia areata. Some clones in this sample may be carry-over from other donors' samples.

This sequence joins TRBV27 and TRBJ2-3; D may be TRBD1 (6 bases). The CDR3 loop spans 15 amino acids. Deletions cut 5 bases from V and 4 bases from J, with 16 bases between. Germline assignment: CDR1 MNHEY and CDR2 SMNVEV (reference sequence). CDR3 in amino acids: CASSEAQGGPDTQYF. CDR3 DNA sequence: TGTGCCAGCAGTGAGGCACAGGGTGGGCCAGATACGCAGTATTTT.

This sequence joins TRBV20-1 and TRBJ1-2; TRBD1 aligns across 8 bases. V gave up 5 bases and J gave up 6 bases; unmatched junction bases: 8. Germline V lookup: CDR1 DFQATT, CDR2 SNEGSKA (reference sequence). The CDR3 sequence is 13 residues long. The CDR3 region has the DNA TGCAGTGCTGGACAGGGAGAAGGAAATGGCTACACCTTC. Amino acids: CSAGQGEGNGYTF.

This clonotype showed up many times. V gene TRBV6-2 or TRBV6-3 combines with J gene TRBJ1-2; perhaps TRBD1 as D (6 bases). Trimming cost V 10 bases and J 4 bases, with 16 bases left between them. Germline CDR1 MNHEY, CDR2 SVGEGT. CDR3 length: 13 residues. DNA for the CDR3: TGTGCCACGGATACAGGGACTCGCTATGGCTACACCTTC. Encoded protein: CATDTGTRYGYTF.

This clonotype was counted at least ten times. The chain combines TRBV27 with TRBJ1-5, with 7 nucleotides matching TRBD1. The CDR3 loop spans 16 amino acids. J was trimmed by 7 bases and V by 3 bases; bases with no gene match: 12. Germline-derived CDR1 and CDR2 are MNHEY and SMNVEV (reference sequence). CDR3 nucleotide sequence: TGTGCCAGCAGTTTGCGGGGGGACAGTGGCGGCCAGCCCCAGCATTTT. It is translated as CASSLRGDSGGQPQHF.

Only a few counts were recorded for this clonotype. The chain recombines TRBV24-1 with TRBJ1-1; D perhaps matches TRBD1 (5 bases). CDR1 is KGHDR and CDR2 is SFDVKD in the germline V gene. Trimming removed 7 bases at V and 0 bases at J, with 8 bases between. The CDR3 consists of 13 residues. As DNA, the CDR3 is TGTGCCACCAGCGGGGCCGTGAACACTGAAGCTTTCTTT. Its protein is CATSGAVNTEAFF.

A few counts support this clonotype. The chain has TRBV7-2 and TRBJ2-2, with 7 bases fitting TRBD2. The V and J ends lost 6 bases and 3 bases, in that order; junction bases with no gene match: 4. CDR1 SGHTA and CDR2 FQGNSA come from the germline V gene. The CDR3 sequence is 14 residues long. The CDR3 is CASRQAGYTGELFF. The CDR3 nucleotides are TGTGCCAGCAGGCAAGCGGGATACACCGGGGAGCTGTTTTTT.

This clonotype has ten or more counts. The chain has TRBV6-2 or TRBV6-3 and TRBJ1-3; TRBD1 agrees at 7 bases. Germline V lookup: CDR1 MNHEY, CDR2 SVGEGT. The CDR3 loop spans 13 amino acids. The trim removed 4 bases at V and 3 bases at J, leaving 0 bases unmatched. The CDR3 spells CASSWDSGNTIYF. DNA of the CDR3: TGTGCCAGCAGTTGGGACAGTGGAAACACCATATATTTT.

The chain joins TRBV24-1 to TRBJ2-3; D could derive from TRBD1 or TRBD2 (5 bases each). Trimming removed 7 bases from V and 6 bases from J, with 10 bases in between. Germline CDR1 is KGHDR and CDR2 is SFDVKD. This CDR3 has 12 residues. This chain's CDR3 is CATSEGFDTQYF. The CDR3 DNA reads as TGTGCCACCAGCGAGGGGTTCGATACGCAGTATTTT.

The chain carries TRBV6-6 and TRBJ2-4; TRBD1 aligns across 10 bases. Germline values: CDR1 MNHNY, CDR2 SVGAGI (reference sequence). After removal of 4 bases from V and 0 bases from J, the junction contained 3 bases not matched to a gene. The CDR3 consists of 16 residues. The CDR3 sequence: CASSSGDRGAKNIQYF. Written as DNA, the CDR3 is TGTGCCAGCAGTTCCGGGGACAGGGGAGCCAAAAACATTCAGTACTTC.

The sample holds a few counts of this clonotype. V is TRBV27 and J is TRBJ2-7; D gene uncertain. The CDR3 consists of 15 residues. V gave up 2 bases and J gave up 0 bases, with 11 bases separating them. Germline-derived CDR1 and CDR2 are MNHEY and SMNVEV (reference sequence). The CDR3 DNA follows: TGTGCCAGCAGTTTAATGAAGGGCTACTCCTACGAGCAGTACTTC. Encoded protein: CASSLMKGYSYEQYF.

The chain recombines TRBV6-5 with TRBJ1-1; D is possibly TRBD1 (6 bases). The germline V and J ends were trimmed by 7 bases and 5 bases, with 14 bases remaining between them. The CDR3 consists of 13 residues. Germline assignment: CDR1 MNHEY and CDR2 SVGAGI. The CDR3: CASTEGGRTEAFF. The DNA of the CDR3 is TGTGCCAGCACCGAAGGGGGGAGGACTGAAGCTTTCTTT.

This clonotype was observed many times. This chain uses TRBV5-6 with TRBJ2-7; tentatively, D is TRBD1 or TRBD2 (5 bases each). The CDR3 consists of 15 residues. Germline CDR1 is SGHDT and CDR2 is YYEEEE. V gave up 6 bases and J gave up 0 bases, with 16 bases separating them. In DNA, the CDR3 is TGTGCCAGCAAACCCGGGACGATAAGCTCCTACGAGCAGTACTTC. Translating it yields CASKPGTISSYEQYF. The variable domain in full, with the rest retrieved from reference TRBV5-6 and TRBJ2-7, is DAGVTQSPTHLIKTRGQQVTLRCSPKSGHDTVSWYQQALGQGPQFIFQYYEEEERQRGNFPDRFSGHQFPNYSSELNVNALLLGDSALYLCASKPGTISSYEQYFGPGTRLTVT.

This clonotype came up many times. The rearrangement uses TRBV7-2 and TRBJ1-1, with D possibly being TRBD1 (6 bases). Trimming pared 5 bases from V and 2 bases from J, leaving 12 bases between. The CDR3 runs to 14 residues. CDR1 SGHTA and CDR2 FQGNSA come from the germline V gene. In nucleotides, the CDR3 is TGTGCCAGCAGCCTATACAGGGCAAACACTGAAGCTTTCTTT. Its protein is CASSLYRANTEAFF. Variable domain in full (rest from reference TRBV7-2 and TRBJ1-1): GAGVSQSPSNKVTEKGKDVELRCDPISGHTALYWYRQSLGQGLEFLIYFQGNSAPDKSGLPSDRFSAERTGGSVSTLTIQRTQQEDSAVYLCASSLYRANTEAFFGQGTRLTVV.

The chain joins TRBV7-9 to TRBJ2-5; no clear D. This CDR3 has 16 amino acids. From germline, CDR1 is SEHNR and CDR2 FQNEAQ (reference sequence). V lost 1 base and J lost 5, with 17 bases in between. CDR3 in amino acids: CASSLEAGLATETQYF. DNA for the CDR3: TGTGCCAGCAGCTTAGAGGCCGGCCTGGCCACGGAGACCCAGTACTTC.

This clonotype was seen a handful of times. This chain uses TRBV28 with TRBJ1-1, with TRBD1 identical over 7 bases. Germline CDR1 and CDR2: MDHEN and SYDVKM. This CDR3 has 13 residues. V lost 7 bases and J lost 0; bases outside the gene matches: 2. The CDR3 DNA is TGTGCCAGCATGACAGGGTTGAACACTGAAGCTTTCTTT. As protein: CASMTGLNTEAFF.

The J gene is TRBJ2-2, the V gene TRBV6-1, with a weak D call TRBD2 (6 bases). Germline V gene sequence: CDR1 MNHNS, CDR2 SASEGT. V shed 8 bases and J shed 0 bases, with 16 bases lying between them. This CDR3 is built from 16 residues. This chain's CDR3 is CASALGLAANTGELFF. In nucleotides, the CDR3 is TGTGCCAGCGCCTTAGGTTTAGCGGCGAACACCGGGGAGCTGTTTTTT.

The V call is TRBV29-1, the J call TRBJ2-3; D is uncertain. The CDR3 runs to 13 residues. Per germline, CDR1 SQVTM and CDR2 ANQGSEA. The ends were cut back, 8 bases at V and 0 bases at J, with 12 bases in the middle. CDR3 amino acids: CSFTFTSTDTQYF. Written as DNA, the CDR3 is TGCAGCTTCACCTTTACTAGCACAGATACGCAGTATTTT.

The chain employs TRBV6-2 or TRBV6-3 and TRBJ2-7, with D perhaps TRBD1 (5 bases). This CDR3 has 15 residues. Trimming left V 4 bases short and J 5 bases short, with 18 bases between. Germline-derived CDR1 and CDR2 are MNHEY and SVGEGT. The CDR3 spells CASSFVGAPLDEQYF. The CDR3 region has the DNA TGTGCCAGCAGTTTTGTAGGGGCCCCCCTTGACGAGCAGTACTTC.

The V gene is TRBV20-1, the J gene TRBJ2-7; D is perhaps TRBD1 (5 bases). The germline CDR1 and CDR2 sequences are DFQATT and SNEGSKA (reference sequence). This CDR3 comprises 13 residues. Deletions cut 6 bases from V and 6 bases from J, with 18 bases between. The CDR3 DNA is TGCAGTGCGACGTCCGAGACAGTGCTCGAGCAGTACTTC. Amino acids: CSATSETVLEQYF.

This clonotype has only a few counts. The V and J genes are TRBV5-1 and TRBJ2-3; 10 nucleotides agree with TRBD2. With V trimmed by 4 bases and J by 6 bases, 5 bases remained unmatched. The CDR3 contains 14 residues. CDR1 SGHRS and CDR2 YFSETQ come from the germline V gene. The CDR3 protein is CASSLTSGKDTQYF. The CDR3 DNA reads as TGCGCCAGCAGCCTTACTAGCGGGAAGGATACGCAGTATTTT.

The rearrangement joins TRBV9 to TRBJ1-2, with TRBD1 as a possible D gene (5 bases). CDR1 is SGDLS and CDR2 is YYNGEE in the germline V gene. There are 15 residues in the CDR3. The V end lost 0 bases, the J end lost 0 bases, and 9 bases lay between the germline ends. CDR3 coding DNA: TGTGCCAGCAGCGTAGAGGGGCTACCTAACTATGGCTACACCTTC. It is translated as CASSVEGLPNYGYTF.

This clonotype occurred a few times. This rearrangement joins TRBV29-1 to TRBJ2-5; no clear D gene. This CDR3 is 12 amino acids long. CDR1 and CDR2 (germline): SQVTM, ANQGSEA. The V end lost 6 bases, the J end lost 1 base, and 9 bases lay between the germline ends. The CDR3 nucleotides are TGCAGCGTGATCTGGAGCCAAGAGACCCAGTACTTC. This translates into CSVIWSQETQYF.

The V and J genes are TRBV9 and TRBJ2-5; either TRBD1 or TRBD2 may fit D (5 bases each). The CDR3 extends over 16 amino acids. V shed 3 bases and J shed 0 bases, with 15 bases lying between them. Per germline, CDR1 SGDLS and CDR2 YYNGEE. CDR3 residues: CASSANPGRNQETQYF. The CDR3 DNA follows: TGTGCCAGCAGCGCGAACCCGGGACGTAACCAAGAGACCCAGTACTTC.

The chain carries TRBV7-9 and TRBJ2-3; D unresolved. Germline V gene sequence: CDR1 SEHNR, CDR2 FQNEAQ (reference sequence). This CDR3 comprises 14 residues. Trimming left V 4 bases short and J 0 bases short, with 8 bases between. This chain's CDR3 is CASSSYPSTDTQYF. CDR3 DNA sequence: TGTGCCAGCAGCTCTTATCCGAGCACAGATACGCAGTATTTT.

This rearrangement joins TRBV27 to TRBJ2-7; D is possibly TRBD2 (6 bases). Trimming stripped 8 bases from V and 4 bases from J, with 15 bases between. There are 13 residues in the CDR3. Germline assignment: CDR1 MNHEY and CDR2 SMNVEV (reference sequence). The DNA of the CDR3 is TGTGCCAGCGGCCTAGGGACTGTATACGAGCAGTACTTC. Amino acid sequence: CASGLGTVYEQYF.

This rearrangement joins TRBV4-2 to TRBJ2-3; TRBD2 agrees at 13 bases. The V gene end was trimmed by 2 bases and the J gene end by 6 bases; junction bases not matched to a gene: 11. Looked up from germline, CDR1 is LGHNA and CDR2 is YNFKEQ. This CDR3 has 18 amino acids. The CDR3 DNA follows: TGTGCCAGCAGCCAATCCCGCGGACTAGCGGGAGTCCCCGATACGCAGTATTTT. The encoded protein is CASSQSRGLAGVPDTQYF.

At least ten counts were recorded for this clonotype. The rearrangement joins TRBV2 to TRBJ2-1; 10 positions agree with TRBD2. Germline V lookup: CDR1 SNHLY, CDR2 FYNNEI. The CDR3 length is 16 residues. V was pared by 6 bases and J by 1 base, with 6 bases of the junction left unmatched. Written as DNA, the CDR3 is TGTGCCAGCAGCGCTTGGACTAGCGGTTCCTACAATGAGCAGTTCTTC. Its translation: CASSAWTSGSYNEQFF.

In its sample, this clonotype was seen a few times. At one end the junction does not follow the germline gene, possibly because of a read error. This chain links TRBV24-1 with TRBJ2-1; 7 bases align to TRBD2. Germline lookup yields CDR1 KGHDR and CDR2 SFDVKD. The CDR3 loop spans 13 amino acids. CDR3 DNA: TGTGCCACCAGTGATTCGAGAACTAGCGCAGAGCTCTTC. As protein: CATSDSRTSAELF.

This chain connects TRBV3-1 to TRBJ2-7; D gene ambiguous. CDR1 is LGHDT and CDR2 is YNNKEL in the germline V gene (reference sequence). CDR3 length: 15 amino acids. V was cut by 5 bases and J by 2 bases, with 16 bases left in between. The CDR3 DNA reads TGTGCCAGCAGCTCAACCCCTGGGTCTGCCTACGAGCAGTACTTC. It is translated as CASSSTPGSAYEQYF.

In this sample, this clonotype turned up many times. Here the CDR3 DNA reads TGTGCCAGCAGCGTATTGGCCTCACCGAACACCGGGGAGCTGTTTTTT. Protein product: CASSVLASPNTGELFF. V and J are TRBV9 and TRBJ2-2, with unresolved D. CDR3 size: 16 residues. Trimming pared 1 base from V and 0 bases from J, leaving 10 bases between. Germline V gene sequence: CDR1 SGDLS, CDR2 YYNGEE.

This chain links TRBV28 with TRBJ2-1; 8 nucleotides line up with TRBD2. Germline V lookup: CDR1 MDHEN, CDR2 SYDVKM. The CDR3 extends over 14 amino acids. J was trimmed by 9 bases and V by 5 bases; bases with no gene match: 9. The CDR3: CASSGGTRGGEQFF. The CDR3 DNA follows: TGTGCCAGCAGTGGGGGGACTAGAGGTGGTGAGCAGTTCTTC. Looking up the rest from reference TRBV28 and TRBJ2-1 gives the full variable domain: DVKVTQSSRYLVKRTGEKVFLECVQDMDHENMFWYRQDPGLGLRLIYFSYDVKMKEKGDIPEGYSVSREKKERFSLILESASTNQTSMYLCASSGGTRGGEQFFGPGTRLTVL.